This TCR beta chain comes out of a study of blood T cell repertoires in COVID-19. Background on the study: Acute and convalescent COVID-19 samples came from the United States, Italy and Spain. PBMCs, B-cell-depleted T cells, or T cells provided the cDNA or gDNA that made up the material.

The authors' processing: Estimates of nucleated cell counts were drawn from the amplification of reference gene primers. Sequencing used immunoSEQ multiplex PCR; TCRdb keeps in-frame clones, though not all of them. That table furnishes V, J and clone size, whereas the DNA furnished D and trimming. The sample includes 200,000 to 250,000 clones, about 79% of them seen just once. The CDR3 contains 15 residues. V was clipped by 4 bases and J by 2 bases; unmatched bases: 5. From germline, CDR1 is MNHEY and CDR2 SMNVEV (reference sequence). The sequenced sample consisted of peripheral blood. This receptor was identified in a man older than 75 with acute or convalescent COVID-19. The rearrangement uses TRBV27 and TRBJ1-2; 9 nucleotides align to TRBD1. CDR3: CASSSLGQGNYGYTF. CDR3 sequence (DNA): TGTGCCAGCAGTTCTCTGGGACAGGGAAACTATGGCTACACCTTC.